These 13 T cell receptor beta chains were sequenced from one sample in a study of monozygotic twins with cystic fibrosis. Assay used: immunoSEQ multiplex PCR; TCRdb lists only in-frame clones, some missing. The sample includes about 15,000 clones, nearly 99% of them seen just once. The sequenced material came from blood. The receptors were sampled from a girl aged 2 to 9 with cystic fibrosis.

The chain links TRBV4-2 to TRBJ2-1; no clear D gene. The CDR3 runs to 15 residues. With 0 bases removed from V and 8 bases from J, the gap between germline ends came to 14 bases. CDR1 and CDR2 (germline): LGHNA, YNFKEQ. CDR3 sequence: CASSQELRRRHEQFF. CDR3 sequence (DNA): TGTGCCAGCAGCCAAGAGTTGAGACGGCGGCATGAGCAGTTCTTC.

The V call is TRBV7-2, the J call TRBJ2-7; no firm D call. The CDR3 is 14 residues long. CDR1 is SGHTA and CDR2 is FQGNSA in the germline V gene. V lost 0 bases to trimming and J lost 1 base, with 7 bases between them. CDR3 sequence reads: CASSLARSSYEQYF. Here the CDR3 DNA reads TGTGCCAGCAGCTTAGCCCGATCATCCTACGAGCAGTACTTC. The full variable domain, with the rest looked up from reference TRBV7-2 and TRBJ2-7, is GAGVSQSPSNKVTEKGKDVELRCDPISGHTALYWYRQSLGQGLEFLIYFQGNSAPDKSGLPSDRFSAERTGGSVSTLTIQRTQQEDSAVYLCASSLARSSYEQYFGPGTRLTVT.

A single count supports this clone. The V gene is TRBV7-2, the J gene TRBJ2-5, with D perhaps TRBD2 (5 bases). The length of the CDR3 is 11 residues. The germline V gene has CDR1 SGHTA and CDR2 FQGNSA. Trimming took off 7 bases at V and 11 bases at J, with 14 bases between the two ends. The CDR3 loop is CASTNGRAQYF. CDR3 bases: TGTGCCAGCACCAATGGGCGGGCTCAGTACTTC.

CDR3 sequence: CASRMVPGLEYEQYF. As DNA, the CDR3 is TGTGCCAGCAGGATGGTCCCGGGACTAGAATACGAGCAGTACTTC. V gene TRBV6-1 combines with J gene TRBJ2-7, with 8 bases lining up with TRBD2. Germline-derived CDR1 and CDR2 are MNHNS and SASEGT. The CDR3 consists of 15 residues. V lost 6 bases to trimming and J lost 4 bases; unmatched junction nucleotides: 11.

V is TRBV5-4 and J is TRBJ1-1, with D perhaps matching TRBD1 (5 bases). CDR1 and CDR2 from the germline V gene are SGHNT and YYREEE (reference sequence). The CDR3 has 15 residues. V lost 4 bases and J 4 bases, leaving 17 bases between the germline ends. The CDR3 protein is CASSPSGRGITEAFF. The CDR3 region has the DNA TGTGCCAGCAGCCCCTCAGGTAGGGGAATCACTGAAGCTTTCTTT.

The rearrangement joins TRBV4-3 to TRBJ2-6, with D tentatively TRBD2 (6 bases). This CDR3 contains 17 residues. V lost 0 bases and J 2 bases, leaving 11 bases between the germline ends. CDR1 LGHNA and CDR2 YSLEER come from the germline V gene. CDR3 sequence: CASSQDWREAGANVLTF. CDR3 DNA: TGCGCCAGCAGCCAAGATTGGCGGGAAGCTGGGGCCAACGTCCTGACTTTC.

V and J are TRBV27 and TRBJ2-6; 11 bases align to TRBD2. Trimming took 2 bases from V and 2 from J; bases not matched to a gene: 5. Per germline, CDR1 MNHEY and CDR2 SMNVEV (reference sequence). This CDR3 contains 18 residues. CDR3 loop: CASSLIALAGAGANVLTF. As DNA, the CDR3 is TGTGCCAGCAGTTTAATCGCACTAGCGGGAGCTGGGGCCAACGTCCTGACTTTC.

This clone was observed a single time. The CDR3 loop reads CAISEVGTEAFF. CDR3 sequence (DNA): TGTGCCATCAGTGAGGTGGGCACTGAAGCTTTCTTT. The rearrangement joins TRBV10-3 to TRBJ1-1, with no clear D. This CDR3 is built from 12 residues. V shed 2 bases and J shed 4 bases, with 5 bases lying between them. Germline assignment: CDR1 ENHRY and CDR2 SYGVKD.

The genes are TRBV19 and TRBJ1-1, with D unresolved. V was pared by 3 bases and J by 4 bases, with 15 bases between. The V gene's germline CDR1 is LNHDA and CDR2 SQIVND (reference sequence). This CDR3 spans 15 amino acids. The CDR3 here is CASSMRGEIGTEAFF. The CDR3 DNA follows: TGTGCCAGTAGTATGCGGGGTGAGATTGGCACTGAAGCTTTCTTT.

The chain joins TRBV6-5 to TRBJ1-2, with D possibly matching TRBD1 (5 bases). The CDR3 consists of 13 residues. Trimming took 5 bases from V and 1 from J, leaving 8 bases between them. Looked up from germline, CDR1 is MNHEY and CDR2 is SVGAGI. CDR3 in DNA: TGTGCCAGCAGTGTGCAGGGTAACTATGGCTACACCTTC. Its translation: CASSVQGNYGYTF.

CDR3 in DNA: TGTGCCTGGAGTCCGCTGAACACTGAAGCTTTCTTT. It specifies CAWSPLNTEAFF. The chain joins TRBV30 to TRBJ1-1; no firm D call. The V gene lost 2 bases and the J gene lost 0 bases, with 4 bases spanning the gap. This CDR3 spans 12 amino acids. The V gene's germline CDR1 is GTSNPN and CDR2 SVGIG (reference sequence).

Worth noting for this clone: Other DNA sequences in the same sample also yield this CDR3. The chain links TRBV5-1 to TRBJ1-1; D possibly corresponds to TRBD1 (5 bases). CDR1 and CDR2 (germline): SGHRS, YFSETQ. This CDR3 contains 13 residues. The germline V and J ends were trimmed by 4 bases and 1 base, with 8 bases remaining between them. CDR3 sequence (DNA): TGCGCCAGCAGCCTGGGGGGGAACACTGAAGCTTTCTTT. Its protein is CASSLGGNTEAFF.

The rearrangement uses TRBV18 and TRBJ1-2; D is unresolved. V dropped 2 bases and J dropped 1 base, with 8 bases sitting between them. This CDR3 region has 14 residues. Germline CDR1 reads KGHSH; CDR2 reads LQKENI. This chain's CDR3 is CASSPTQDNYGYTF. The DNA for the CDR3 is TGTGCCAGCTCACCAACACAAGATAACTATGGCTACACCTTC.